One sample yielded the 14 T cell receptor beta chains listed below, sequenced in a study of control samples from healthy donors and cancer patients. Produced via immunoSEQ multiplex PCR; TCRdb's table is partial and in-frame only. The repertoire includes some 150,000 clones, 85% to 95% of them detected once, and approximately 6% sits in the top ten. The source material was blood. Receptor source: a man aged 40-55 years in good health.

Turning to this clone: One end of the junction varies from germline; a read error may be responsible. The chain joins TRBV28 to TRBJ1-2, with TRBD1 matching over 8 bases. The germline V gene has CDR1 MDHEN and CDR2 SYDVKM. This CDR3 contains 15 residues. CDR3 sequence (DNA): TGTGCCAACAGTCCCGGGACAGGAAATATCTATGGCTACACCTTC. The encoded protein is CANSPGTGNIYGYTF.

The chain combines TRBV7-8 with TRBJ2-5, with D possibly TRBD2 on 6 matching bases. Trimming took off 6 bases at V and 5 bases at J, with 16 bases between the two ends. The CDR3 covers 14 residues. Germline V gives CDR1 SGHVS, CDR2 FQNEAQ. The CDR3 sequence: CASRPPLGRETQYF. The DNA of the CDR3 is TGTGCCAGCAGACCCCCCTTGGGGAGGGAGACCCAGTACTTC.

V usage is TRBV5-1 and J usage is TRBJ1-4; D is unresolved. Germline assignment: CDR1 SGHRS and CDR2 YFSETQ. The CDR3 consists of 13 residues. Deletions cut 1 base from V and 14 bases from J, with 15 bases between. The CDR3 bases are TGCGCCAGCAGCTTGTTAGGTAGCGAACGGCTGTTTTTT. Translation: CASSLLGSERLFF.

The chain couples TRBV27 to TRBJ1-1; 8 nucleotides match TRBD1. The junction had 13 bases not matched to a gene; V was cut back by 0 bases and J by 1 base. The CDR3 totals 19 residues. Germline V gene sequence: CDR1 MNHEY, CDR2 SMNVEV (reference sequence). Written as DNA, the CDR3 is TGTGCCAGCAGTTTATCGGCCAACAGGGGGATCAACCGGAACACTGAAGCTTTCTTT. Its translation: CASSLSANRGINRNTEAFF.

The V call is TRBV6-2 or TRBV6-3, the J call TRBJ1-6; 7 bases map to TRBD1. The J segment lost 4 bases and the V segment lost 6 bases, leaving 9 bases of the junction unmatched. CDR3 length equals 16 residues. The germline V gene has CDR1 MNHEY and CDR2 SVGEGT. CDR3 nucleotide sequence: TGTGCCAGCAGCCCTGGGACAGTCCCTTATAATTCACCCCTCCACTTT. Translated, it gives CASSPGTVPYNSPLHF.

This clone was detected only once. The gene calls are TRBV5-1 and TRBJ2-6, with D perhaps being TRBD1 or TRBD2 (5 bases each). The CDR3 loop spans 17 amino acids. Per the germline V gene, CDR1 is SGHRS and CDR2 is YFSETQ. The V and J ends lost 5 bases and 1 base respectively, with 16 bases between them. The CDR3 coding sequence is TGCGCCAGCAGGGCGTCCGGGACGGGTTCTGGGGCCAACGTCCTGACTTTC. Encoded protein: CASRASGTGSGANVLTF.

This chain links TRBV5-6 with TRBJ1-6; D ambiguous. This CDR3 is 16 amino acids long. The V end lost 4 bases, the J end lost 0 bases, and 11 bases lay between the germline ends. Germline-derived CDR1 and CDR2 are SGHDT and YYEEEE. CDR3 amino acids: CASSPRPSSYNSPLHF. For the CDR3, the DNA is TGTGCCAGCAGCCCCAGGCCGAGCTCCTATAATTCACCCCTCCACTTT.

The CDR3 DNA follows: TGTGCCAGCAGCCTTCCTAGGCGGAACCTCTACAATGAGCAGTTCTTC. Its protein product is CASSLPRRNLYNEQFF. The chain is built from TRBV5-4 and TRBJ2-1; D remains ambiguous. CDR3 length: 16 residues. CDR1 and CDR2 from the germline V gene are SGHNT and YYREEE (reference sequence). Trimming pared 4 bases from V and 3 bases from J, leaving 17 bases between.

Only one count was recorded for this clone. This chain connects TRBV24-1 to TRBJ2-3; 8 bases map to TRBD1. CDR1 and CDR2 (germline): KGHDR, SFDVKD. Trimming at V came to 4 bases and at J to 0 bases, leaving 8 bases not matched to a gene. There are 17 residues in the CDR3. The CDR3 DNA reads as TGTGCCACCAGTGAGGGACCCAGGGGGCCAAGCACAGATACGCAGTATTTT. Amino acids: CATSEGPRGPSTDTQYF.

This clone has only one observation. The rearrangement links TRBV27 to TRBJ1-5; TRBD1 might be the D (6 bases). This CDR3 spans 14 amino acids. The V end lost 3 bases, the J end lost 2 bases, and 8 bases lay between the germline ends. Per the germline V gene, CDR1 is MNHEY and CDR2 is SMNVEV (reference sequence). The DNA of the CDR3 is TGTGCCAGCAGTTTTGGGGGCCGCAATCAGCCCCAGCATTTT. It translates to CASSFGGRNQPQHF.

V gene TRBV9 combines with J gene TRBJ1-1; no clear D gene. Germline V gene lookup returns CDR1 SGDLS and CDR2 YYNGEE. Trimming left V 0 bases short and J 0 bases short, with 6 bases between. The CDR3 length is 14 residues. Written as DNA, the CDR3 is TGTGCCAGCAGCGTAGGCAATATGAACACTGAAGCTTTCTTT. Amino acids: CASSVGNMNTEAFF. The full variable domain, its missing parts supplied by reference TRBV9 and TRBJ1-1, is DSGVTQTPKHLITATGQRVTLRCSPRSGDLSVYWYQQSLDQGLQFLIQYYNGEERAKGNILERFSAQQFPDLHSELNLSSLELGDSALYFCASSVGNMNTEAFFGQGTRLTVV.

The count of this clone is one. The V gene is TRBV27, the J gene TRBJ2-7, with unresolved D. Germline V gene lookup returns CDR1 MNHEY and CDR2 SMNVEV (reference sequence). The CDR3 runs 12 residues. Trimming removed 0 bases at V and 6 bases at J, with 6 bases between. Written as DNA, the CDR3 is TGTGCCAGCAGTTTATCTCCGGGCGAGCAGTACTTC. As protein: CASSLSPGEQYF.

The chain couples TRBV5-1 to TRBJ2-7; 7 bases are shared with TRBD1. V gave up 6 bases and J gave up 3 bases; unmatched junction bases: 9. Germline lookup yields CDR1 SGHRS and CDR2 YFSETQ. The CDR3 length is 14 residues. Written as DNA, the CDR3 is TGCGCCAGCACCGAGGGCACAGGGGACTACGAGCAGTACTTC. Encoded protein: CASTEGTGDYEQYF.

The chain is built from TRBV5-5 and TRBJ2-1; D remains ambiguous. The CDR3 runs to 11 residues. Germline CDR1 is SGHKS and CDR2 is YYEKEE (reference sequence). Trimming shortened V by 1 base and J by 9 bases, and 5 bases separated the two germline ends. The DNA of the CDR3 is TGTGCCAGCAGCTTGACGAGTGAGCAGTTCTTC. It is translated as CASSLTSEQFF.